One sample yielded the 21 T cell receptor beta chains listed below, sequenced in a study of human T cells and chemical hapten exposure. TCRdb analysed the RACE reads with MiXCR anew, one entry per CDR3 protein. This sample carries some 91,000 distinct CDR3 sequences, around a quarter of them seen once, and the ten largest clones take 9% to 12%. Time point specified: patch test 3, about 24 weeks after DPC sensitization. Specified treatment: therapeutic diphenylcyclopropenone sensitization with weekly scalp DPC. Sequences were derived from whole blood, sampled in connection with sensitization to the hapten diphenylcyclopropenone (DPC). These receptors all come from a man aged 35-49 years with alopecia areata. Some clones in this sample may be carry-over from other donors' samples.

V is TRBV20-1 and J is TRBJ1-5; TRBD1 might be the D (6 bases). This CDR3 comprises 16 residues. V was cut by 0 bases and J by 2 bases, with 14 bases left in between. CDR1 and CDR2 from the germline V gene are DFQATT and SNEGSKA (reference sequence). The CDR3 DNA follows: TGCAGTGCTAGAGATTTAGGGACATTTGGCAATCAGCCCCAGCATTTT. Encoded protein: CSARDLGTFGNQPQHF.

In its sample, this clonotype was seen a few times. The chain couples TRBV4-3 to TRBJ1-4; TRBD1 might be the D (5 bases). Between the trimmed V and J ends, which lost 0 bases and 2 bases, there was a span of 19 bases. Germline lookup yields CDR1 LGHNA and CDR2 YSLEER. The CDR3 consists of 19 residues. The DNA of the CDR3 is TGCGCCAGCAGCCAAGAAGGCCGGGGAGCGGGGGACACTAATGAAAAACTGTTTTTT. Translating it yields CASSQEGRGAGDTNEKLFF.

The CDR3 loop is CASSYFSDTQYF. The CDR3 DNA sequence: TGTGCCAGCAGTTACTTCTCAGATACGCAGTATTTT. The chain combines TRBV12-3 or TRBV12-4 with TRBJ2-3; D gene uncertain. CDR3 length equals 12 residues. With 4 bases removed from V and 4 bases from J, the gap between germline ends came to 6 bases.

The table lists this clonotype with a few counts. The chain is built from TRBV6-2 or TRBV6-3 and TRBJ2-2, with 12 positions matching TRBD1. V gave up 0 bases and J gave up 2 bases; unmatched junction bases: 7. CDR1 is MNHEY, CDR2 SVGEGT, per germline. The CDR3 loop spans 19 amino acids. The CDR3 DNA reads as TGTGCCAGCAGTTACTCGCACCGGGACAGGGGGCGTAACACCGGGGAGCTGTTTTTT. Translation: CASSYSHRDRGRNTGELFF.

The chain links TRBV7-9 to TRBJ2-3; D unclear. Germline CDR1 is SEHNR and CDR2 is FQNEAQ (reference sequence). This CDR3 has 12 amino acids. The V end lost 4 bases, the J end lost 5 bases, and 7 bases lay between the germline ends. The CDR3 spells CASSYDVDTQYF. In nucleotides, the CDR3 is TGTGCCAGCAGCTATGACGTAGATACGCAGTATTTT.

Written as DNA, the CDR3 is TGCAGTGCTAGGGAGCCATATAGCAATCAGCCCCAGCATTTT. This gives the protein CSAREPYSNQPQHF. The chain couples TRBV20-1 to TRBJ1-5; D unresolved. Per the germline V gene, CDR1 is DFQATT and CDR2 is SNEGSKA (reference sequence). The V end lost 3 bases, the J end lost 0 bases, and 9 bases lay between the germline ends. CDR3 length equals 14 residues.

This clonotype was detected a few times. Written as DNA, the CDR3 is TGTGCCAGCAGTCTCACAACTAGCGGAACTTACGAGCAGTACTTC. Its translation is CASSLTTSGTYEQYF. V usage is TRBV27 and J usage is TRBJ2-7; 8 bases agree with TRBD2. The CDR3 loop spans 15 amino acids. Germline values: CDR1 MNHEY, CDR2 SMNVEV (reference sequence). Germline trimming cut 5 bases from V and 4 bases from J; bases unmatched to any gene: 10.

This clonotype was counted a few times. This chain uses TRBV6-4 with TRBJ1-6, with 10 bases aligning to TRBD1. J was trimmed by 8 bases and V by 6 bases; bases with no gene match: 7. The length of the CDR3 is 15 residues. CDR1 and CDR2 from the germline V gene are MRHNA and SNTAGT. The CDR3 DNA is TGTGCCAGCAGCCTAGGACAGGGGGGTGATTCACCCCTCCACTTT. Translating it yields CASSLGQGGDSPLHF.

V is TRBV27 and J is TRBJ2-7, with 9 bases that match TRBD2. Germline V gives CDR1 MNHEY, CDR2 SMNVEV (reference sequence). Trimming removed 8 bases from V and 5 bases from J; junction bases left unmatched: 4. This CDR3 comprises 12 residues. The CDR3 DNA sequence: TGTGCCAGCCGGCGGGAGGGCAACGAGCAGTACTTC. It is translated as CASRREGNEQYF.

The chain combines TRBV20-1 with TRBJ1-1, with TRBD1 as a possible D gene (6 bases). Germline V gene sequence: CDR1 DFQATT, CDR2 SNEGSKA (reference sequence). CDR3 length equals 13 residues. The CDR3 DNA reads as TGCACCCTCAGAAAGGGGGTAAACACTGAAGCTTTCTTT. Protein: CTLRKGVNTEAFF.

This rearrangement joins TRBV29-1 to TRBJ2-7; 9 positions match TRBD1. Germline V lookup: CDR1 SQVTM, CDR2 ANQGSEA. This CDR3 spans 14 amino acids. V shed 1 base and J 7 bases; nucleotides not matched to a gene: 8. As DNA, the CDR3 is TGCAGCGTTGAAGGGGGACAGGGAAGGGGGGAGCAGTACTTC. Its protein product is CSVEGGQGRGEQYF.

The CDR3 coding sequence is TGTGCCAGCAGCCCGGCCTTTAACACAGATACGCAGTATTTT. It yields the protein CASSPAFNTDTQYF. The chain is built from TRBV9 and TRBJ2-3, with D uncertain. Per germline, CDR1 SGDLS and CDR2 YYNGEE. CDR3 length: 14 residues. Trimming pared 4 bases from V and 2 bases from J, leaving 11 bases between.

This clonotype was found a few times. The chain joins TRBV24-1 to TRBJ1-1, with D tentatively TRBD1 (5 bases). Trimming took 7 bases from V and 1 from J, leaving 9 bases between them. This CDR3 is built from 13 residues. Per germline, CDR1 KGHDR and CDR2 SFDVKD. This CDR3 reads CATRQTENTEAFF. DNA of the CDR3: TGTGCCACCAGGCAGACAGAGAACACTGAAGCTTTCTTT.

The chain is built from TRBV12-3 or TRBV12-4 and TRBJ2-7; 10 nucleotides agree with TRBD1. The junction had 11 bases not matched to a gene; V was cut back by 5 bases and J by 7 bases. The length of the CDR3 is 15 residues. DNA for the CDR3: TGTGCCAGCAGTGAACCCGGGACAGGGGTACGGGAGCAGTACTTC. It yields the protein CASSEPGTGVREQYF.

This clonotype was observed a few times. The chain links TRBV4-2 to TRBJ2-7; D is undetermined. This CDR3 region has 15 residues. V was shortened by 1 base and J by 2 bases, with 12 bases between the two germline ends. Germline values: CDR1 LGHNA, CDR2 YNFKEQ. This CDR3 reads CASSQVKSDTYEQYF. The CDR3 DNA reads as TGTGCCAGCAGCCAAGTGAAAAGCGATACCTACGAGCAGTACTTC.

The CDR3 nucleotides are TGCGCCAGCAGCTTGGCCGTACAGCGGAATTCACCCCTCCACTTT. Its protein product is CASSLAVQRNSPLHF. The V gene is TRBV5-1, the J gene TRBJ1-6; unclear D gene. CDR1 and CDR2 (germline): SGHRS, YFSETQ. Trimming removed 0 bases at V and 7 bases at J, with 11 bases between. This CDR3 region has 15 residues.

The V call is TRBV29-1, the J call TRBJ2-5; 9 bases map to TRBD1. The CDR3 is 13 amino acids. The V and J ends lost 3 bases and 4 bases, in that order; junction bases with no gene match: 3. Germline lookup yields CDR1 SQVTM and CDR2 ANQGSEA. The CDR3 coding sequence is TGCAGCGTTGACCAGACAGGGGGAGAGACCCAGTACTTC. It is translated as CSVDQTGGETQYF.

V usage is TRBV5-5 and J usage is TRBJ2-2; D ambiguous. The V gene lost 7 bases and the J gene lost 5 bases, with 12 bases spanning the gap. CDR3 size: 13 residues. Germline lookup yields CDR1 SGHKS and CDR2 YYEKEE (reference sequence). The CDR3 region has the DNA TGTGCCAGCTCCTTGTTGGAGACCGGGGAGCTGTTTTTT. Encoded protein: CASSLLETGELFF.

This clonotype was observed a few times. The chain carries TRBV9 and TRBJ2-5, with D uncertain. This CDR3 is built from 14 residues. CDR1 and CDR2 (germline): SGDLS, YYNGEE. V dropped 0 bases and J dropped 4 bases, with 10 bases sitting between them. In DNA form, the CDR3 reads TGTGCCAGCAGCGTAGCTATGCGTGGAGAGACCCAGTACTTC. Amino acids: CASSVAMRGETQYF.

The chain recombines TRBV3-1 with TRBJ2-2; D remains ambiguous. CDR1 is LGHDT, CDR2 YNNKEL, per germline (reference sequence). There are 16 residues in the CDR3. Trimming left V 2 bases short and J 0 bases short, with 10 bases between. The CDR3 DNA sequence: TGTGCCAGCAGCCAACTGGACGGGCCGAACACCGGGGAGCTGTTTTTT. Protein sequence: CASSQLDGPNTGELFF.

This clonotype was seen only once. The V and J genes are TRBV6-5 and TRBJ2-1; the D gene is possibly TRBD1 (6 bases). There are 13 residues in the CDR3. CDR1 is MNHEY and CDR2 is SVGAGI in the germline V gene. With 5 bases removed from V and 6 bases from J, the gap between germline ends came to 11 bases. CDR3 bases: TGTGCCAGCAGTCGAAACAGGGTCAATGAGCAGTTCTTC. This sequence encodes CASSRNRVNEQFF.